This T cell receptor beta chain originates from a study of CD8 T cells in Susac syndrome. V was cut by 3 bases and J by 0 bases, with 9 bases left in between. Germline V gene lookup returns CDR1 SGHRS and CDR2 YFSETQ. The CDR3 covers 15 residues. RNA, at about 0.5 to 1 ug, was reverse transcribed with random hexamers. TCRdb processed the immunoSEQ multiplex PCR reads anew with MiXCR; each CDR3 protein has one entry. The sample includes about 140,000 distinct CDR3 sequences, roughly 95% of them seen just once. The receptor's source is a human donor with multiple sclerosis. The chain recombines TRBV5-1 with TRBJ1-4, with D perhaps matching TRBD1 (6 bases). Input material: CD4+ T cells from PBMCs. CDR3 amino acids: CASSSTGSTNEKLFF. In DNA form, the CDR3 reads TGCGCCAGCAGCTCTACAGGGTCAACTAATGAAAAACTGTTTTTT.